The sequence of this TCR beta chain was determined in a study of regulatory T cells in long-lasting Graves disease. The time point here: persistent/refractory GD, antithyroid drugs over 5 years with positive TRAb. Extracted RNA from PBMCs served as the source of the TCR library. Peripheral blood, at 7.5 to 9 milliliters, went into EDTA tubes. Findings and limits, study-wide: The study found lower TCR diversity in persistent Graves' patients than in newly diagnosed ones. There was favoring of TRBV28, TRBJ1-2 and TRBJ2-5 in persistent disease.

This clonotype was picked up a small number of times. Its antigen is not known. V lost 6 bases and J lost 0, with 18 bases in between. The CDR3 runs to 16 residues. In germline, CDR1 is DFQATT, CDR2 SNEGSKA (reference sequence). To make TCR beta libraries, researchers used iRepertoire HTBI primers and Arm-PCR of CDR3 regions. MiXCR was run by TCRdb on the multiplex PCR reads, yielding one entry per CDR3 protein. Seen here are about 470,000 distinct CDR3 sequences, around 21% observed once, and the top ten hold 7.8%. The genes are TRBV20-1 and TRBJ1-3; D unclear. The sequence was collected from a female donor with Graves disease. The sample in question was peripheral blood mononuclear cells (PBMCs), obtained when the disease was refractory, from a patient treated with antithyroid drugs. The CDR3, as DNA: TGCAGTGCCCATCGTCTGATCGGAGCCTCTGGAAACACCATATATTTT. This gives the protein CSAHRLIGASGNTIYF.